This TCR beta chain was found in a study of chemoradiotherapy in HPV16-positive cancers (dated by TCRdb to between 2021 and 2023). Study-wide context: Functional T-cell assays on cells from a couple of HPV16-positive patients defined candidate HPV-specific T-cell clones and common TCR motifs. The study asked whether T-cell immunity to the HPV oncoproteins E6 and E7 changes during chemoradiotherapy and whether this immunity affects survival. Next, the candidate HPV-specific TCRs and motifs were followed in TCR repertoires from approximately 87 patients with HPV-related cancers.

Repertoires were sampled repeatedly over the course of chemoradiotherapy so that clonal expansion in the tumor microenvironment could be followed. This clone was recorded only once. No cognate antigen has been identified for it. No base quality values were provided; no much bigger clone lies one nucleotide off. What the research found in general, with its limitations: Expansion of candidate HPV-specific clones and E7-related TCR motifs was observed in the tumor microenvironment during treatment, whereas no such expansion was observed for non-HPV-specific T cells. The functional definition of HPV-specific T cells was derived from only two HPV16-positive patients, and the survival association was reported for HPV16-positive patients. In HPV16-positive patients, expansion of HPV-responsive T cells during chemoradiotherapy was found to be associated with improved recurrence-free survival.

The protocol used for the library was the immunoSEQ multiplex PCR assay. Imported from immuneACCESS, the table was reduced by TCRdb to in-frame sequences with V and J called. These copies leave out some clones; in studies compared against another copy, an unresolved V gene accounts for under half, and the cause of the remainder is not known. Counted in this sample were approximately 15,000 clones; approximately 84% of them appeared once. The ten largest account for more than 8% of the sample. Sampling was done from a patient who underwent chemoradiotherapy. The TCR originated in a human donor with HPV-associated anogenital cancer.

The CDR3 region: CASRPVELAKNIQYF. In nucleotide form, the sequence is TGTGCCAGCAGGCCTGTAGAACTAGCCAAAAACATTCAGTACTTC. The chain is encoded by TRBV6-6 joined to TRBJ2-4, with the D segment identity uncertain. The CDR3 starts with the cysteine, ends with the phenylalanine, and has 15 residues. The retained sequence is limited to the CDR3, 45 bases, with the frame set at the first base. Cut back by 6 bases and 0 bases, the V and J ends lie 12 bases apart. As encoded in the germline V gene (reference sequence), CDR1 is MNHNY while CDR2 is SVGAGI.